This T cell receptor beta chain was identified during a study of spatial heterogeneity in lung cancer. Trimming removed 3 bases from V and 2 bases from J, with 19 bases in between. The CDR3 sequence is 16 residues long. CDR1 is DFQATT and CDR2 is SNEGSKA in the germline V gene (reference sequence). In its sample, this clonotype is medium-sized. The antigen is undetermined. For a library built for alpha chains, this beta chain is a stray read; little rests on its size. As for time point: sample taken at primary tumor resection. Overall study findings and caveats: The number of expanded tumor alpha and beta chains correlated with mutation number. Nonsynonymous mutation counts, ubiquitous and regional, were tracked by the respective counts of ubiquitous and regional expanded TCRs.

TCRdb recomputed calls from the 5' RACE reads with MiXCR, one row per CDR3 protein. Of under 5,000 distinct CDR3 sequences detected, around a tenth appear once; the ten largest clones hold 28%. The clonotype was recovered from a male donor with early-stage non-small cell lung cancer. Sample: lung tumor tissue, taken at surgery. The chain uses TRBV20-1 and TRBJ2-5; possible D gene TRBD2, 5 bases. In nucleotides, the CDR3 is TGCAGTGCTAGCCCCAAGACGAGGGCGCTTCAAGAGACCCAGTACTTC. Its protein product is CSASPKTRALQETQYF.